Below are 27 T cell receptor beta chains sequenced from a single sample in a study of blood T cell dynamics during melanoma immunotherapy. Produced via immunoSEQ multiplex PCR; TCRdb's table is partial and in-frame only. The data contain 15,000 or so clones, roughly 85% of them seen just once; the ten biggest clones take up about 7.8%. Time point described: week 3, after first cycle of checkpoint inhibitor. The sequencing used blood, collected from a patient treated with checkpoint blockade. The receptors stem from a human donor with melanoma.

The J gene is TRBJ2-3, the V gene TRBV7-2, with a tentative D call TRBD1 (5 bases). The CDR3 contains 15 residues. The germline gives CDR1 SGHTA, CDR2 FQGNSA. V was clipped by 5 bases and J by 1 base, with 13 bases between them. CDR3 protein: CASSNQGLRTDTQYF. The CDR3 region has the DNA TGTGCCAGCAGCAACCAGGGATTGCGCACAGATACGCAGTATTTT.

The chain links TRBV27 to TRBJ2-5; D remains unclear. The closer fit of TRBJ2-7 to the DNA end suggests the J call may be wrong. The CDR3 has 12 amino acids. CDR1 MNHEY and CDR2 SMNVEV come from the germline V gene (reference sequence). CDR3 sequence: CASSSSRHEQYF. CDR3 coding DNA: TGTGCCAGCAGTTCATCCCGGCACGAGCAGTACTTC.

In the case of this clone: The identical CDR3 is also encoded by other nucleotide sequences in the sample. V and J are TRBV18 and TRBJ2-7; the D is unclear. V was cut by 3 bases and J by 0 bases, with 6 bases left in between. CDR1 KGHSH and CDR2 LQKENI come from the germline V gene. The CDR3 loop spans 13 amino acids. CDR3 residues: CASSPPSSYEQYF. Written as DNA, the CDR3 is TGTGCCAGCTCACCGCCAAGCTCCTACGAGCAGTACTTC.

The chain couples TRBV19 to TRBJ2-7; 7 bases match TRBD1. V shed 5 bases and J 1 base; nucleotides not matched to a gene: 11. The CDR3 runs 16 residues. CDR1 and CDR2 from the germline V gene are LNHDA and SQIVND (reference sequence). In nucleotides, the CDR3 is TGTGCCAGTAGTCCAGGAACAAGGGGGCCTTCCTACGAGCAGTACTTC. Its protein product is CASSPGTRGPSYEQYF.

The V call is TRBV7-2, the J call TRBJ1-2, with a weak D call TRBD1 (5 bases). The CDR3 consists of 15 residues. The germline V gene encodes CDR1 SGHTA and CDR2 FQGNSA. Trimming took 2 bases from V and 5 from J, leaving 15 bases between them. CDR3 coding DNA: TGTGCCAGCAGCTTAAGTCTCCAGGGAGGATATGGCTACACCTTC. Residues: CASSLSLQGGYGYTF. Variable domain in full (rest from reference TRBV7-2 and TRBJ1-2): GAGVSQSPSNKVTEKGKDVELRCDPISGHTALYWYRQSLGQGLEFLIYFQGNSAPDKSGLPSDRFSAERTGGSVSTLTIQRTQQEDSAVYLCASSLSLQGGYGYTFGSGTRLTVV.

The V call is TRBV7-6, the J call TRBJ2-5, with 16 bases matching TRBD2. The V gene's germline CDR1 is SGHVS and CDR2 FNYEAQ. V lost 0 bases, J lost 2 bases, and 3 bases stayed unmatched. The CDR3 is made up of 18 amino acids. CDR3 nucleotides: TGTGCCAGCAGCTTAGCGCCGGGACTAGCGGGGGGGCAAGAGACCCAGTACTTC. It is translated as CASSLAPGLAGGQETQYF.

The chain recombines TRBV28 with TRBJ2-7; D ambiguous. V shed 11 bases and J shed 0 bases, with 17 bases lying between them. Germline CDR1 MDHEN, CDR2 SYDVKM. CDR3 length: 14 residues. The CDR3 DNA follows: TGTGCCTCCTCCCCCACTCTCATCTCCTACGAGCAGTACTTC. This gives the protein CASSPTLISYEQYF. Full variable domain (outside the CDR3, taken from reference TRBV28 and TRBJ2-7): DVKVTQSSRYLVKRTGEKVFLECVQDMDHENMFWYRQDPGLGLRLIYFSYDVKMKEKGDIPEGYSVSREKKERFSLILESASTNQTSMYLCASSPTLISYEQYFGPGTRLTVT.

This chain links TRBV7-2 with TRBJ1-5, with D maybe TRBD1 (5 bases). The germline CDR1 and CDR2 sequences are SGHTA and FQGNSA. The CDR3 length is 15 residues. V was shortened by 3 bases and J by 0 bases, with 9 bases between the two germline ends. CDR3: CASSLIGDSNQPQHF. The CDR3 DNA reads TGTGCCAGCAGCTTGATAGGGGATAGCAATCAGCCCCAGCATTTT.

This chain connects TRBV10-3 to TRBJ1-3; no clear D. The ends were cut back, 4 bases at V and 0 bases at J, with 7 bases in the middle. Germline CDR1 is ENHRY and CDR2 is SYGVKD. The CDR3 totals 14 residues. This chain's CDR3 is CAISATLSGNTIYF. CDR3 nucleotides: TGTGCCATCAGTGCGACCCTCTCTGGAAACACCATATATTTT.

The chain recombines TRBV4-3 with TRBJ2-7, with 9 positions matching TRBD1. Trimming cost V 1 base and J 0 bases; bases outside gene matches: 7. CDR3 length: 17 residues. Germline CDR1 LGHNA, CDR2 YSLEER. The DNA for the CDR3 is TGCGCCAGCAGCCAAGCAGCCGGGACAGGGTACTCCTACGAGCAGTACTTC. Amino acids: CASSQAAGTGYSYEQYF.

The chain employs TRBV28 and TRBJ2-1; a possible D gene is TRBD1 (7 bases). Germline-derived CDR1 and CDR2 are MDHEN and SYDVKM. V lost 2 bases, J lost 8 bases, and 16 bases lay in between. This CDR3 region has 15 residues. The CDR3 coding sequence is TGTGCCAGCAGTTTAGCTAGCGTCAGGGGGGATGAGCAGTTCTTC. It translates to CASSLASVRGDEQFF.

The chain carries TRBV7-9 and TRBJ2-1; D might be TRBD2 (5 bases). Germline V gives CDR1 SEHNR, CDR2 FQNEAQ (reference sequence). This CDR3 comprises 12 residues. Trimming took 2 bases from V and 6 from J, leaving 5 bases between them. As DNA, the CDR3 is TGTGCCAGCAGCTTACTAGCCAATGAGCAGTTCTTC. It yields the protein CASSLLANEQFF.

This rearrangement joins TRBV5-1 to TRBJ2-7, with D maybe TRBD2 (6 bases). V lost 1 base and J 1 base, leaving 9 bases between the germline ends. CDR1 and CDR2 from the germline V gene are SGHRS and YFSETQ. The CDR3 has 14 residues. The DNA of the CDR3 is TGCGCCAGCAGCTTGAGTGCGGGATCCTACGAGCAGTACTTC. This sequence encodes CASSLSAGSYEQYF.

As DNA, the CDR3 is TGTGCCAGCAGTACCCTGCGATGGGGCGCAATGTACGAGCAGTACTTC. Translating gives CASSTLRWGAMYEQYF. The chain recombines TRBV28 with TRBJ2-7; weak D call: TRBD1 (5 bases). There are 16 residues in the CDR3. Per germline, CDR1 MDHEN and CDR2 SYDVKM. V was shortened by 5 bases and J by 4 bases, with 21 bases between the two germline ends.

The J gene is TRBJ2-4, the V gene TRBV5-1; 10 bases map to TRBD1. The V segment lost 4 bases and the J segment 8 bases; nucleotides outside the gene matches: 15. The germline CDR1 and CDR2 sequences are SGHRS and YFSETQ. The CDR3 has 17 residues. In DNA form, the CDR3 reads TGCGCCAGCAGCACGAGGGCTGAGACAGGGGGCAATGACATTCAGTACTTC. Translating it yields CASSTRAETGGNDIQYF.

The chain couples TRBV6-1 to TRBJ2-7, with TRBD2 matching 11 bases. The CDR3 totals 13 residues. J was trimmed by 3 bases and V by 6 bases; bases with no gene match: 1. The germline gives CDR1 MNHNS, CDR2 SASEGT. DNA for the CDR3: TGTGCCAGCAGAGGACTAGCGGGCTACGAGCAGTACTTC. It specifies CASRGLAGYEQYF.

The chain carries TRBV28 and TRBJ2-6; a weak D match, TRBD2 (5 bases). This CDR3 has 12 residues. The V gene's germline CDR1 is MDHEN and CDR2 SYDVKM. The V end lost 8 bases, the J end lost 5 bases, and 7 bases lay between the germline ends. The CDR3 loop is CASGSRANVLTF. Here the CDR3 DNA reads TGTGCCAGCGGGAGCAGGGCCAACGTCCTGACTTTC.

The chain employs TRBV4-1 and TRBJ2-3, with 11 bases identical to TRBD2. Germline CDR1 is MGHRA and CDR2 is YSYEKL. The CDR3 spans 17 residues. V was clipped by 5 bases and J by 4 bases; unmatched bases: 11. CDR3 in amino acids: CASSSNPSGGWADTQYF. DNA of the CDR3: TGCGCCAGCAGCTCAAACCCTAGCGGGGGGTGGGCAGATACGCAGTATTTT.

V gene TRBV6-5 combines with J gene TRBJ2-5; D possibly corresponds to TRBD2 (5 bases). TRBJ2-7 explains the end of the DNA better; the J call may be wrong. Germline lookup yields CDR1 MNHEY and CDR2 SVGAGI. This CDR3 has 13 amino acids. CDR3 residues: CASRLRDSYEQYF. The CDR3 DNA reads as TGTGCCAGCAGGTTACGGGACTCCTACGAGCAGTACTTC.

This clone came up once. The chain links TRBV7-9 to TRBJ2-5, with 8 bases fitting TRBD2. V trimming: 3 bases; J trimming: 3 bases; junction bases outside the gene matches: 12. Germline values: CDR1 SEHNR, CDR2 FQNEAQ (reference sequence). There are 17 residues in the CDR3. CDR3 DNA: TGTGCCAGCAGCTTCTATTTGGGAACTAGCGGAAAAGAGACCCAGTACTTC. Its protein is CASSFYLGTSGKETQYF.

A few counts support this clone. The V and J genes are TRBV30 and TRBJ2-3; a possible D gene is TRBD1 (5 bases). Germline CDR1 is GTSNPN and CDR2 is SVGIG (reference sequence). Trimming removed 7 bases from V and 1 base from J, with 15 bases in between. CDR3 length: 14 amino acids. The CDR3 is CALRQTDRTDTQYF. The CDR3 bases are TGTGCCTTGAGACAGACCGACCGCACAGATACGCAGTATTTT.

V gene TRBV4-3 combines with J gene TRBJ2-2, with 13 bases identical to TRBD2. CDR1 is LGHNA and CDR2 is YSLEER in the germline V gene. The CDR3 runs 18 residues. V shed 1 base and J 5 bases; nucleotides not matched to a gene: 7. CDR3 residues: CASSQGPATSGRTGELFF. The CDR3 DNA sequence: TGCGCCAGCAGCCAAGGTCCCGCGACTAGCGGGAGGACCGGGGAGCTGTTTTTT.

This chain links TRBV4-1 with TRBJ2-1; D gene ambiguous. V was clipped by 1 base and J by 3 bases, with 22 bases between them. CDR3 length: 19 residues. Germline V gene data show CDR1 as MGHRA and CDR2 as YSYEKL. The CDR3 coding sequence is TGCGCCAGCAGCCAAGGGGTGACACAATCTAGACGGGTCTACAATGAGCAGTTCTTC. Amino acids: CASSQGVTQSRRVYNEQFF.

This chain's CDR3 is CASSRTLNTGELFF. Written as DNA, the CDR3 is TGTGCCAGCAGCCGGACACTGAACACCGGGGAGCTGTTTTTT. The chain combines TRBV6-5 with TRBJ2-2; possible D gene TRBD1, 5 bases. Trimming cost V 6 bases and J 1 base, with 9 bases left between them. The CDR3 is made up of 14 amino acids. CDR1 is MNHEY, CDR2 SVGAGI, per germline.

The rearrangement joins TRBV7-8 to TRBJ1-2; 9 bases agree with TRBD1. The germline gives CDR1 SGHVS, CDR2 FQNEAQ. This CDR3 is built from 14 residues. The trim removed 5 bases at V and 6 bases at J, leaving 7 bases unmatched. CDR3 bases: TGTGCCAGCAGCGTCGGGACAGGGAGGGATGGCTACACCTTC. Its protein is CASSVGTGRDGYTF.

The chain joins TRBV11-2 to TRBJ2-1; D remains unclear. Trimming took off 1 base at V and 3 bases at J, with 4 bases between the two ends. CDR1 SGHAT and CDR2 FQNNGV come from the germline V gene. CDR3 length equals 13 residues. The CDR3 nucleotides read TGTGCCAGCAGCTTAGTTTACTACAATGAGCAGTTCTTC. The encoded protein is CASSLVYYNEQFF.

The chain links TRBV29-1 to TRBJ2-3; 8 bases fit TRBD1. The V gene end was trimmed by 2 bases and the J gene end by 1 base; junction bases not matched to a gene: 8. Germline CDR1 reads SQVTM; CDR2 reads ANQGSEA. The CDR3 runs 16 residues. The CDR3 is CSVELAGGVGTDTQYF. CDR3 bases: TGCAGCGTTGAACTGGCAGGGGGCGTCGGCACAGATACGCAGTATTTT.